Below, one T cell receptor (beta chain) is given with its context. The data were obtained in a study of CD8 T cells in Susac syndrome. With random hexamers, about 0.45 to 1 ug RNA was reverse transcribed. The amplification used immunoSEQ multiplex PCR on TCR beta CDR3; it spanned 54 Vbeta and 13 Jbeta. TCRdb re-analysed the immunoSEQ multiplex PCR reads in MiXCR, keeping a single row per CDR3 protein. The table shows more than 150,000 distinct CDR3 sequences, with 92% occurring only once. CDR3 size: 13 residues. Germline CDR1 and CDR2: MNHNS and SASEGT. Deletions cut 4 bases from V and 0 bases from J, with 6 bases between.

The sequenced sample consisted of CD4+ T cells from PBMCs. This receptor was identified in a human donor in good health. The V gene is TRBV6-1, the J gene TRBJ2-5, with D perhaps TRBD2 (6 bases). Here the CDR3 reads CASSGGDQETQYF. In DNA, the CDR3 is TGTGCCAGCAGTGGGGGGGACCAAGAGACCCAGTACTTC.